This T cell receptor beta chain was retrieved from a study of T cell responses to AZD1222 COVID-19 vaccine. Study at large: Timing groups of about 4 and about 12 weeks for second doses were pooled. General study findings and limits: White British people made up most donors, females outnumbered males, and clonal diversity was possibly underestimated. Elevations in Spike-specific TCR breadth and depth followed administration of two AZD1222 doses. Sampling captured repertoires only after the peak T cell response.

Profiling relied on immunoSEQ multiplex PCR, and the TCRdb table lists in-frame clones only, not all of them. The table shows around 140,000 clones, with roughly 92% occurring only once. This clone was counted once. What it recognizes is unknown. The germline V gene has CDR1 MNHEY and CDR2 SMNVEV (reference sequence). The CDR3 contains 15 residues. With 2 bases clipped from V and 3 bases from J, the junction kept 3 bases outside the gene matches. This sequence was found in an adult in good health. The genes are TRBV27 and TRBJ1-5; 8 nucleotides agree with TRBD1. The sequences come from peripheral blood, collected on day 0 of AZD1222 vaccination. As DNA, the CDR3 is TGTGCCAGCAGTTTACAGGGGGCTTTCAATCAGCCCCAGCATTTT. Translation gives CASSLQGAFNQPQHF.